This section outlines one T cell receptor beta chain sequence together with its context. Germline V gene sequence: CDR1 MNHNY, CDR2 SVGAGI (reference sequence). Deletions cut 5 bases from V and 3 bases from J, with 13 bases between. This CDR3 region has 14 residues. The sample originates from a study of PD-L1 blockade in urothelial cancer. TCRdb's copy holds only in-frame clones and misses some; the assay was immunoSEQ multiplex PCR. The repertoire holds about 24,000 clones, with roughly nine tenths as singletons. Sequenced here: PBMCs, sampled around atezolizumab (anti-PD-L1) treatment. The sequence derives from a man in his fifties with urothelial cancer. The V call is TRBV6-6, the J call TRBJ1-1; perhaps TRBD1 as D (5 bases). The CDR3 is CASSPWGGDTEAFF. CDR3 bases: TGTGCCAGCAGTCCCTGGGGGGGAGACACTGAAGCTTTCTTT.